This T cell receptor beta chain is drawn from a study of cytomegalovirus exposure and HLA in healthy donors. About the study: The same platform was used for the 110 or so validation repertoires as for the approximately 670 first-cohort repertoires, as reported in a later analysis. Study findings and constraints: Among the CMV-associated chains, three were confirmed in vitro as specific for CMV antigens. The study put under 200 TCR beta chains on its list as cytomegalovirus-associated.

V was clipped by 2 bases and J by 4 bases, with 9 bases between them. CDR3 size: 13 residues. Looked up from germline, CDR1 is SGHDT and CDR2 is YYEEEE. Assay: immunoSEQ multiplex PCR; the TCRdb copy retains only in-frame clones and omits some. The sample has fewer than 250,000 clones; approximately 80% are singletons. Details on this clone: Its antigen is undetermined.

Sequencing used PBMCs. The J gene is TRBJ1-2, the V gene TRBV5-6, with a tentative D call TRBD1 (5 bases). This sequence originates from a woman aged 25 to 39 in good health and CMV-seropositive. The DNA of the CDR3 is TGTGCCAGCAGCTTCAGGGATAGCTATGGCTACACCTTC. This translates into CASSFRDSYGYTF.